This TCR beta chain was identified in a study of shared clonotypes between healthy human individuals. Regarding the study as a whole: Donors were few, which limited the genetic and exposure-history diversity represented.

The assay was immunoSEQ multiplex PCR, and TCRdb's table has in-frame clones only and misses some. The table has around 610,000 clones, about 95% seen once; the top ten hold about 0.12%. The naive CD8 population came from CD45RO-negative cells selected for CCR7, without terminally differentiated effector memory CD45RA+ cells. A word on this clone: The antigen is undetermined.

This sequence originates from a woman aged 25 to 39 in good health. The sequencing input was naive CD8+ T cells sorted from blood.

CDR3 in amino acids: CASSDQADYGYTF. The DNA for the CDR3 is TGCGCCAGCAGTGATCAGGCGGACTATGGCTACACCTTC. This chain uses TRBV10-1 with TRBJ1-2; D is uncertain. V dropped 3 bases and J dropped 3 bases, with 8 bases sitting between them. The CDR3 covers 13 residues. Germline V gene data show CDR1 as WNHNN and CDR2 as SYGVQD (reference sequence).